A single sample gave rise to the 13 T cell receptor beta chains below, sequenced in a study of cytomegalovirus exposure and HLA in healthy donors. Both 60 Vbeta primers and 13 Jbeta primers went into the PCR. TCRdb's copy holds only in-frame clones and misses some; the assay was immunoSEQ multiplex PCR. The table shows 95,000 to 150,000 clones, with more than 75% occurring only once. Material for sequencing was PBMCs. These receptors came from a man aged 35 to 55 in good health and CMV-seronegative.

This clone was counted only a few times. The chain uses TRBV19 and TRBJ2-1; TRBD2 matches 10 bases. The CDR3 covers 17 residues. Trimming cost V 5 bases and J 10 bases; bases outside gene matches: 17. Germline V gives CDR1 LNHDA, CDR2 SQIVND (reference sequence). CDR3 nucleotide sequence: TGTGCCAGTAGTCCCAGTCGGCTAGCGGGGGCCCCGCCGGAGCAGTTCTTC. Translating it yields CASSPSRLAGAPPEQFF.

This clone has just a few counts. V and J are TRBV5-4 and TRBJ2-1, with a possible D match to TRBD1 (6 bases). Deletions cut 4 bases from V and 8 bases from J, with 22 bases between. Germline values: CDR1 SGHNT, CDR2 YYREEE (reference sequence). This CDR3 has 16 amino acids. CDR3 region: CASSTPRDTLMYEQFF. The CDR3 coding sequence is TGTGCCAGCAGCACCCCCCGGGACACCTTAATGTATGAGCAGTTCTTC.

This chain uses TRBV6-5 with TRBJ2-3, with 9 bases matching TRBD2. Germline V gene sequence: CDR1 MNHEY, CDR2 SVGAGI. V was pared by 8 bases and J by 6 bases, with 12 bases of the junction left unmatched. The CDR3 loop spans 15 amino acids. The CDR3 spells CASVRVAGGADTQYF. CDR3 in DNA: TGTGCCAGCGTGAGGGTGGCGGGGGGGGCTGATACGCAGTATTTT.

Many counts were recorded for this clone. This sequence joins TRBV19 and TRBJ2-7; 8 positions agree with TRBD1. Germline loops: CDR1 LNHDA, CDR2 SQIVND (reference sequence). The ends lost 8 bases at V and 3 bases at J; junction bases unmatched: 6. The CDR3 has 13 residues. The CDR3 reads CASADGTGYEQYF. The CDR3 DNA sequence: TGTGCCAGTGCCGATGGGACAGGCTACGAGCAGTACTTC.

V and J are TRBV7-9 and TRBJ1-4, with 7 bases lining up with TRBD1. This CDR3 has 18 amino acids. Germline V gives CDR1 SEHNR, CDR2 FQNEAQ (reference sequence). Trimming cost V 6 bases and J 1 base; bases outside gene matches: 14. CDR3 sequence: CASRTGVRSPKTNEKLFF. In nucleotides, the CDR3 is TGTGCCAGCAGAACAGGGGTCCGAAGCCCGAAAACTAATGAAAAACTGTTTTTT.

This clone was counted once. The rearrangement links TRBV11-1 to TRBJ2-3, with TRBD2 matching over 8 bases. CDR1 SGHAT and CDR2 FQDESV come from the germline V gene (reference sequence). The ends lost 3 bases at V and 0 bases at J; junction bases unmatched: 2. CDR3 length equals 15 residues. CDR3 sequence: CASSFAGGSTDTQYF. The CDR3 nucleotides read TGTGCCAGCAGCTTTGCGGGGGGAAGCACAGATACGCAGTATTTT.

The rearrangement joins TRBV4-1 to TRBJ2-7; no clear D. Germline-derived CDR1 and CDR2 are MGHRA and YSYEKL. The CDR3 contains 16 residues. V gave up 0 bases and J gave up 0 bases, with 12 bases separating them. This CDR3 is CASSQDPFGDSYEQYF. The CDR3 nucleotides are TGCGCCAGCAGCCAAGATCCTTTTGGAGACTCCTACGAGCAGTACTTC.

The genes are TRBV7-6 and TRBJ2-2, with 11 bases fitting TRBD2. V shed 4 bases, J shed 7 bases, and the junction held 8 bases outside the gene matches. Germline CDR1 SGHVS, CDR2 FNYEAQ. This CDR3 is 16 amino acids long. The CDR3 region has the DNA TGTGCCAGCAGCTCCGGACTAGCGGGTTCGTTCGGGGAGCTGTTTTTT. Protein product: CASSSGLAGSFGELFF.

The genes are TRBV28 and TRBJ1-4; tentative D call: TRBD1 (5 bases). CDR3 length equals 15 residues. Trimming removed 6 bases at V and 5 bases at J, with 16 bases between. The germline V gene encodes CDR1 MDHEN and CDR2 SYDVKM. The DNA for the CDR3 is TGTGCCAGCAGCCGGCCGACAGTCCCAAATGAAAAACTGTTTTTT. It specifies CASSRPTVPNEKLFF.

The chain combines TRBV6-4 with TRBJ2-3, with 7 bases aligning to TRBD2. This CDR3 has 16 amino acids. Germline trimming cut 0 bases from V and 1 base from J; bases unmatched to any gene: 4. Germline V gene lookup returns CDR1 MRHNA and CDR2 SNTAGT. CDR3 DNA sequence: TGTGCCAGCAGTGACTCCCCGGCGGGGGGCACAGATACGCAGTATTTT. Translation: CASSDSPAGGTDTQYF.

The chain joins TRBV9 to TRBJ1-2; possible D gene TRBD1, 5 bases. V lost 4 bases and J lost 8, with 21 bases in between. Germline assignment: CDR1 SGDLS and CDR2 YYNGEE. CDR3 length equals 15 residues. In DNA form, the CDR3 reads TGTGCCAGCAGCCCCCAGGACATAGACTTATGGGGCTACACCTTC. This encodes CASSPQDIDLWGYTF.

This chain uses TRBV2 with TRBJ2-4, with D possibly TRBD1 on 6 matching bases. Germline CDR1 and CDR2: SNHLY and FYNNEI. The CDR3 sequence is 14 residues long. Between the trimmed V and J ends, which lost 4 bases and 2 bases, there was a span of 9 bases. This CDR3 is CASSGTGTKNIQYF. Here the CDR3 DNA reads TGTGCCAGCAGTGGAACAGGGACCAAAAACATTCAGTACTTC.

A remark on this clone: Mismatch with germline at one junction end may stem from a read error. The chain couples TRBV6-5 to TRBJ1-4; TRBD1 might be the D (5 bases). In germline, CDR1 is MNHEY, CDR2 SVGAGI. The CDR3 has 16 residues. CDR3 region: CASSYGGSATNEKLFF. CDR3 nucleotide sequence: TGTGCCAGCAGTTACGGGGGGTCGGCAACAAATGAAAAACTGTTTTTT.